This T cell receptor beta chain comes out of a study of T-cell reconstitution after alpha-beta-depleted transplantation in children. Study-wide results and limits: Several hundred expanded graft clones reportedly were the source of alpha-beta T cells about two months after transplant. Among T cells one year after transplant, newly produced cells accounted for most counts and diversity. Some patients' high day-60 TCRbeta diversity was attributed to recipient cells surviving conditioning.

A few counts support this clonotype. Its antigen is unidentified. Deletions cut 5 bases from V and 4 bases from J, with 17 bases between. This CDR3 region has 16 residues. CDR1 and CDR2 (germline): MDHEN, SYDVKM. For TCRbeta, the library was prepared with unique molecular identifiers. Each CDR3 protein gets one entry after TCRdb re-called the PCR reads with MiXCR. This sample has about 580,000 distinct CDR3 sequences; 23% occur once, and the top ten carry roughly an eighth. Sequencing was performed on PBMCs, mostly from graft donor cells, taken 360 days after TCRalphabeta/CD19-depleted stem cell transplant. This receptor was taken from a boy under two years old who had a stem cell transplant for acute myeloid leukemia, so the T cells may come from the graft donor. V gene TRBV28 combines with J gene TRBJ2-2; possible D gene TRBD1, 6 bases. The DNA for the CDR3 is TGTGCCAGCAGTCTCGCCAGGGGAGCTTTCACCGGGGAGCTGTTTTTT. It is translated as CASSLARGAFTGELFF.